This T cell receptor (beta chain) was observed in a study of tumor-infiltrating lymphocytes in primary liver carcinoma. Study-level background: These patients were men and women whose ages were 30 to 69 years. Study-wide points: Top clones occupying all five tumor regions numbered only about 8-25%.

Constant-region priming of 500 ng total RNA yielded TCR beta cDNA. Construction of TCR beta libraries relied on three successive nested multiplex PCR rounds employing slightly modified ARM-PCR. Use of TRBV1-TRBV30 forward primers with a C-beta reverse primer characterized the first two PCR rounds, which lasted roughly 11 cycles each. TCRdb itself ran the multiplex PCR reads through MiXCR, one entry per CDR3 protein. Of tens of thousands of distinct CDR3 sequences detected, roughly 73% appear once; the ten largest clones hold about 20%. Germline V lookup: CDR1 MDHEN, CDR2 SYDVKM. The CDR3 runs to 13 residues. Each 20-30 mg portion of unsorted bulk tissue served as the source for co-extraction of RNA and DNA. Chronic HBV infection was present, with no prior treatment. Note on this clonotype: What it binds is unknown. The junction shows a germline mismatch at one end, possibly a read error.

The receptor was derived from a man in his forties with primary liver carcinoma and hepatitis B virus infection. Source material: liver tumor tissue from sampling region 2. Subset denoted: tumor region T2, inferior pole. The chain carries TRBV28 and TRBJ2-4; D ambiguous. The CDR3 DNA is TGTGCCAGCAGACGCAATCTGGAAAACGTTCAGTACTTC. Translation gives CASRRNLENVQYF.